Presented here are 29 T cell receptor beta chains from one specimen sequenced in a study of cytomegalovirus exposure and HLA in healthy donors (TCRdb year 2017). The library relied on the immunoSEQ multiplex PCR assay. The source is immuneACCESS, and TCRdb retained only in-frame sequences with V and J called. Part of the clones is not carried over; for the studies checked, unresolved V genes explain less than half of this, and the remainder is unexplained. The sample table holds some 320,000 clones, of which 87% were seen once. Of the sample, approximately 1% is held by the ten largest clones. Sequencing was done on a sample of PBMCs. These receptors all stem from a woman aged 25 to 39 in good health and CMV-seropositive.

The chain carries TRBV7-2 and TRBJ1-1; D is uncertain. The V end lost 2 bases, the J end lost 0 bases, and 7 bases lay between the germline ends. Germline values: CDR1 SGHTA, CDR2 FQGNSA. CDR3 length equals 14 residues. The CDR3: CASSLNQVNTEAFF. The CDR3, as DNA: TGTGCCAGCAGCTTAAACCAGGTGAACACTGAAGCTTTCTTT.

The CDR3 DNA follows: TGTGCCAGCAGCCAGACTAGTGGGGAGCAGTTCTTC. Amino acids: CASSQTSGEQFF. The rearrangement joins TRBV4-2 to TRBJ2-1; a weak D match, TRBD2 (6 bases). The CDR3 has 12 amino acids. Germline loops: CDR1 LGHNA, CDR2 YNFKEQ. Trimming removed 3 bases at V and 10 bases at J, with 10 bases between.

V is TRBV7-9 and J is TRBJ2-1; D gene uncertain. The CDR3 spans 15 residues. V was trimmed by 1 base and J by 0 bases, leaving 7 bases between them. Germline CDR1 is SEHNR and CDR2 is FQNEAQ (reference sequence). CDR3 residues: CASSLESSSYNEQFF. The CDR3 DNA is TGTGCCAGCAGCTTAGAGAGCAGCTCCTACAATGAGCAGTTCTTC.

The chain couples TRBV11-2 to TRBJ2-1, with D possibly being TRBD1 (7 bases). The CDR3 consists of 15 residues. In germline, CDR1 is SGHAT, CDR2 FQNNGV. The ends were cut back, 0 bases at V and 6 bases at J, with 12 bases in the middle. CDR3 amino acids: CASSLEWQGGNEQFF. The CDR3 DNA reads as TGTGCCAGCAGCTTAGAATGGCAGGGGGGCAATGAGCAGTTCTTC.

CDR3 nucleotide sequence: TGTGCCAGCAGCCACCGGGACACATACACCTATGGCTACACCTTC. As protein: CASSHRDTYTYGYTF. The chain carries TRBV11-2 and TRBJ1-2; tentative D call: TRBD1 (6 bases). V shed 5 bases and J shed 4 bases, with 17 bases lying between them. The CDR3 has 15 amino acids. Germline-derived CDR1 and CDR2 are SGHAT and FQNNGV.

V gene TRBV29-1 combines with J gene TRBJ1-1, with D tentatively TRBD1 (5 bases). The CDR3 length is 13 residues. Deletions cut 8 bases from V and 1 base from J, with 14 bases between. Germline assignment: CDR1 SQVTM and CDR2 ANQGSEA. CDR3 sequence reads: CSTKGTTNTEAFF. The CDR3, as DNA: TGCAGCACCAAGGGGACGACGAACACTGAAGCTTTCTTT.

The chain employs TRBV13 and TRBJ2-3, with D perhaps TRBD2 (5 bases). There are 15 residues in the CDR3. Germline V gene lookup returns CDR1 PRHDT and CDR2 FYEKMQ (reference sequence). Trimming left V 5 bases short and J 4 bases short, with 16 bases between. The CDR3, as DNA: TGTGCCAGCAGCCCCGTCCTAGCTGGAGCAGATACGCAGTATTTT. It encodes CASSPVLAGADTQYF. The full variable domain, completed using reference TRBV13 and TRBJ2-3, is AAGVIQSPRHLIKEKRETATLKCYPIPRHDTVYWYQQGPGQDPQFLISFYEKMQSDKGSIPDRFSAQQFSDYHSELNMSSLELGDSALYFCASSPVLAGADTQYFGPGTRLTVL.

This chain connects TRBV28 to TRBJ2-7, with 9 positions matching TRBD1. From germline, CDR1 is MDHEN and CDR2 SYDVKM. CDR3 length: 14 amino acids. V lost 7 bases, J lost 3 bases, and 7 bases stayed unmatched. CDR3 DNA sequence: TGTGCCAGCACCCGATCGGGACAGGGCTACGAGCAGTACTTC. Translation: CASTRSGQGYEQYF.

The genes are TRBV29-1 and TRBJ1-1, with a possible D match to TRBD1 (6 bases). V lost 6 bases to trimming and J lost 0 bases, with 14 bases between them. This CDR3 region has 14 residues. From germline, CDR1 is SQVTM and CDR2 ANQGSEA. The CDR3 coding sequence is TGCAGCGTGACGGGGGAGGGGGTGAACACTGAAGCTTTCTTT. Its translation: CSVTGEGVNTEAFF.

J is TRBJ2-2 and V is TRBV11-2; D is perhaps TRBD1 (5 bases). Trimming pared 5 bases from V and 1 base from J, leaving 14 bases between. Looked up from germline, CDR1 is SGHAT and CDR2 is FQNNGV. This CDR3 has 16 amino acids. CDR3 residues: CASSLSRVENTGELFF. The CDR3 DNA reads as TGTGCCAGCAGCCTCTCCAGGGTGGAGAACACCGGGGAGCTGTTTTTT.

V usage is TRBV7-9 and J usage is TRBJ2-7; D ambiguous. V was clipped by 5 bases and J by 6 bases, with 11 bases between them. Germline CDR1 reads SEHNR; CDR2 reads FQNEAQ (reference sequence). This CDR3 spans 12 amino acids. The CDR3 region has the DNA TGTGCCAGCAGCCCTGGAATGAGCGAGCAGTACTTC. It yields the protein CASSPGMSEQYF. Complete variable domain (other parts from reference TRBV7-9 and TRBJ2-7): DTGVSQNPRHKITKRGQNVTFRCDPISEHNRLYWYRQTLGQGPEFLTYFQNEAQLEKSRLLSDRFSAERPKGSFSTLEIQRTEQGDSAMYLCASSPGMSEQYFGPGTRLTVT.

The chain joins TRBV4-1 to TRBJ2-1, with TRBD2 identical over 9 bases. The V gene end was trimmed by 1 base and the J gene end by 0 bases; junction bases not matched to a gene: 7. The CDR3 is 18 residues long. Per germline, CDR1 MGHRA and CDR2 YSYEKL. The CDR3 protein is CASSQVPSGVSSYNEQFF. The DNA for the CDR3 is TGCGCCAGCAGCCAAGTGCCTAGCGGGGTTAGCTCCTACAATGAGCAGTTCTTC.

The rearrangement joins TRBV4-2 to TRBJ2-7, with D tentatively TRBD2 (5 bases). The germline V gene has CDR1 LGHNA and CDR2 YNFKEQ. The CDR3 extends over 16 amino acids. V shed 3 bases and J shed 3 bases, with 18 bases lying between them. The CDR3 loop reads CASSQPGELVHYEQYF. In DNA form, the CDR3 reads TGTGCCAGCAGCCAGCCCGGGGAATTAGTGCACTACGAGCAGTACTTC.

The rearrangement joins TRBV7-2 to TRBJ2-7; possibly TRBD2 for D (6 bases). Trimming left V 1 base short and J 5 bases short, with 15 bases between. The CDR3 is 15 amino acids. Looked up from germline, CDR1 is SGHTA and CDR2 is FQGNSA. CDR3: CASSLGWAPGDEQYF. CDR3 coding DNA: TGTGCCAGCAGCTTAGGGTGGGCGCCGGGGGACGAGCAGTACTTC.

The V gene is TRBV4-3, the J gene TRBJ1-2; D call uncertain. V was shortened by 0 bases and J by 0 bases, with 11 bases between the two germline ends. This CDR3 has 16 amino acids. CDR1 and CDR2 from the germline V gene are LGHNA and YSLEER. CDR3 region: CASSQDRGPTNYGYTF. CDR3 nucleotide sequence: TGCGCCAGCAGCCAAGACCGAGGACCGACTAACTATGGCTACACCTTC.

The chain uses TRBV27 and TRBJ2-1, with a tentative D call TRBD2 (6 bases). The CDR3 runs to 15 residues. Germline lookup yields CDR1 MNHEY and CDR2 SMNVEV (reference sequence). V gave up 2 bases and J gave up 3 bases, with 11 bases separating them. This CDR3 is CASSLGVSGYNEQFF. The CDR3 DNA reads TGTGCCAGCAGTTTAGGGGTTAGCGGCTACAATGAGCAGTTCTTC.

The chain combines TRBV27 with TRBJ2-7, with a weak D call TRBD1 (6 bases). CDR3 size: 16 residues. V lost 9 bases and J 6 bases, leaving 27 bases between the germline ends. Germline V gives CDR1 MNHEY, CDR2 SMNVEV (reference sequence). The CDR3 is CASGPGTQSLRGEQYF. CDR3 nucleotide sequence: TGTGCCAGTGGCCCGGGGACACAGAGCCTTCGGGGCGAGCAGTACTTC.

This chain joins TRBV11-2 and TRBJ2-7, with D perhaps matching TRBD1 (5 bases). The CDR3 runs to 15 residues. Per germline, CDR1 SGHAT and CDR2 FQNNGV. The V gene lost 2 bases and the J gene lost 2 bases, with 13 bases spanning the gap. CDR3 sequence (DNA): TGTGCCAGCAGCTTAAGGGGAACGCACGCCTACGAGCAGTACTTC. Its protein is CASSLRGTHAYEQYF.

The genes are TRBV2 and TRBJ1-6; a possible D gene is TRBD1 (5 bases). The CDR3 has 17 amino acids. Trimming left V 10 bases short and J 7 bases short, with 26 bases between. Germline V gene sequence: CDR1 SNHLY, CDR2 FYNNEI. The CDR3 sequence is CATWGPNSDLLNSPLHF. The CDR3 DNA reads TGTGCCACTTGGGGACCCAACAGTGACCTACTGAATTCACCCCTCCACTTT. Complete variable domain (other parts from reference TRBV2 and TRBJ1-6): EPEVTQTPSHQVTQMGQEVILRCVPISNHLYFYWYRQILGQKVEFLVSFYNNEISEKSEIFDDQFSVERPDGSNFTLKIRSTKLEDSAMYFCATWGPNSDLLNSPLHFGNGTRLTVT.

This chain connects TRBV6-1 to TRBJ2-3; 12 bases match TRBD2. V lost 0 bases, J lost 4 bases, and 8 bases stayed unmatched. Per the germline V gene, CDR1 is MNHNS and CDR2 is SASEGT. The CDR3 contains 18 residues. CDR3 sequence reads: CASSEALLAGGRADTQYF. CDR3 coding DNA: TGTGCCAGCAGTGAAGCGCTGCTAGCGGGGGGGAGGGCAGATACGCAGTATTTT.

This chain joins TRBV4-3 and TRBJ2-5; D is uncertain. The germline V and J ends were trimmed by 1 base and 5 bases, with 11 bases remaining between them. The CDR3 totals 14 residues. In germline, CDR1 is LGHNA, CDR2 YSLEER. The CDR3 DNA sequence: TGCGCCAGCAGCCAAGCTCCGATTGGGGAGACCCAGTACTTC. Translating it yields CASSQAPIGETQYF.

V gene TRBV27 combines with J gene TRBJ1-2; 7 bases match TRBD1. V lost 1 base, J lost 6 bases, and 2 bases stayed unmatched. This CDR3 region has 13 residues. CDR1 is MNHEY and CDR2 is SMNVEV in the germline V gene (reference sequence). The CDR3 DNA reads as TGTGCCAGCAGTTTATGGCAGGGGGATGGCTACACCTTC. Translating it yields CASSLWQGDGYTF.

This clone was found once. The gene calls are TRBV9 and TRBJ1-1; the D is unclear. Germline V lookup: CDR1 SGDLS, CDR2 YYNGEE. This CDR3 region has 13 residues. V lost 4 bases, J lost 0 bases, and 7 bases lay in between. The CDR3 DNA reads TGTGCCAGCAGCCCGGGTCTGAACACTGAAGCTTTCTTT. Its protein is CASSPGLNTEAFF.

This chain links TRBV4-2 with TRBJ2-4; 7 bases are a match to TRBD1. Germline CDR1 reads LGHNA; CDR2 reads YNFKEQ. Unmatched junction bases numbered 6, after V lost 1 base and J lost 0 bases. The length of the CDR3 is 17 residues. DNA of the CDR3: TGTGCCAGCAGCCAAGGGGGGACAGCTCTAGCCAAAAACATTCAGTACTTC. Protein sequence: CASSQGGTALAKNIQYF.

The rearrangement joins TRBV5-1 to TRBJ1-3; D is unresolved. Germline CDR1 is SGHRS and CDR2 is YFSETQ. The CDR3 covers 14 residues. Deletions cut 2 bases from V and 3 bases from J, with 9 bases between. CDR3 in DNA: TGCGCCAGCAGCTTAAGTCTGAGTGGAAACACCATATATTTT. Translating gives CASSLSLSGNTIYF.

The chain recombines TRBV7-2 with TRBJ2-7; no firm D call. Germline values: CDR1 SGHTA, CDR2 FQGNSA. V lost 3 bases, J lost 2 bases, and 20 bases lay in between. The CDR3 has 17 residues. The CDR3 DNA reads as TGTGCCAGCAGCTTCCTTCCGGCCCGACCGAACCCCTACGAGCAGTACTTC. As protein: CASSFLPARPNPYEQYF.

CDR3 DNA: TGTGCCACTCCCGGGACAGGGCCCACCGGGGAGCTGTTTTTT. It encodes CATPGTGPTGELFF. J is TRBJ2-2 and V is TRBV2, with 9 positions matching TRBD1. This CDR3 region has 14 residues. The J segment lost 4 bases and the V segment lost 10 bases, leaving 7 bases of the junction unmatched. Germline-derived CDR1 and CDR2 are SNHLY and FYNNEI.

The chain recombines TRBV4-3 with TRBJ1-1; the D is unclear. V was clipped by 0 bases and J by 3 bases, with 5 bases between them. The CDR3 length is 13 residues. Germline assignment: CDR1 LGHNA and CDR2 YSLEER. CDR3 nucleotide sequence: TGCGCCAGCAGCCAAGATAGGTACACTGAAGCTTTCTTT. It specifies CASSQDRYTEAFF.

CDR3 amino acids: CASSLGGLLGGKNIQYF. The CDR3 DNA reads TGTGCCAGCAGCTTAGGAGGGCTATTGGGGGGTAAAAACATTCAGTACTTC. The genes are TRBV7-2 and TRBJ2-4; a weak D match, TRBD2 (6 bases). Looked up from germline, CDR1 is SGHTA and CDR2 is FQGNSA. This CDR3 comprises 17 residues. Trimming shortened V by 1 base and J by 4 bases, and 17 bases separated the two germline ends.